Below, 12 T cell receptor beta chains from the same sample are listed, as sequenced in a study of immune cell composition in non-small cell lung cancer. Normal lung sampling was at least 3 cm from the tumour, as distant as possible. The table came from immunoSEQ multiplex PCR; TCRdb's copy has only in-frame clones and leaves some out. This sample has fewer than 20,000 clones, with just over 75% found just once. The same sample was also used in a study of CD4 T cells in lung cancer.

The sequenced material came from non-adjacent lung tissue. All receptors derive from a human donor with non-small cell lung cancer.

The V call is TRBV7-8, the J call TRBJ2-2; a possible D gene is TRBD2 (5 bases). The V end was cut by 5 bases, the J end by 8 bases, with 15 bases between. From germline, CDR1 is SGHVS and CDR2 FQNEAQ. The CDR3 is made up of 14 amino acids. The CDR3 spells CASSLTTRVGELFF. In DNA form, the CDR3 reads TGTGCCAGCAGCCTTACAACGAGGGTTGGGGAGCTGTTTTTT. The full variable domain, in which reference TRBV7-8 and TRBJ2-2 provide the parts outside the CDR3, is GAGVSQSPRYKVAKRGQDVALRCDPISGHVSLFWYQQALGQGPEFLTYFQNEAQLDKSGLPSDRFFAERPEGSVSTLKIQRTQQEDSAVYLCASSLTTRVGELFFGEGSRLTVL.

The CDR3 region has the DNA TGTGCCAGCAGCACCACCGGGACAGGGCTCTACGAGCAGTACTTC. Translated, it gives CASSTTGTGLYEQYF. The rearrangement joins TRBV7-8 to TRBJ2-7; 9 nucleotides line up with TRBD1. This CDR3 has 15 amino acids. Germline CDR1 and CDR2: SGHVS and FQNEAQ. With 5 bases clipped from V and 3 bases from J, the junction kept 8 bases outside the gene matches.

V gene TRBV2 combines with J gene TRBJ2-5, with a possible D match to TRBD2 (6 bases). The CDR3 length is 15 residues. The V end was cut by 5 bases, the J end by 5 bases, with 18 bases between. Germline V gene lookup returns CDR1 SNHLY and CDR2 FYNNEI. Here the CDR3 reads CASSWGDLEDETQYF. CDR3 DNA: TGTGCCAGCAGTTGGGGGGATCTGGAGGATGAGACCCAGTACTTC.

The chain recombines TRBV6-6 with TRBJ1-5; TRBD1 matches 9 bases. Per the germline V gene, CDR1 is MNHNY and CDR2 is SVGAGI (reference sequence). This CDR3 contains 14 residues. Losses at the gene ends were 5 bases for V and 7 bases for J; bases not matched to a gene: 6. For the CDR3, the DNA is TGTGCCAGCAGTCCGGGACAGGGAAGGCAGCCCCAGCATTTT. This gives the protein CASSPGQGRQPQHF.

The V gene is TRBV7-2, the J gene TRBJ2-2; a possible D gene is TRBD2 (7 bases). V lost 7 bases to trimming and J lost 6 bases, with 18 bases between them. The CDR3 is 15 residues long. Germline-derived CDR1 and CDR2 are SGHTA and FQGNSA. CDR3 protein: CASTPPGGAPGELFF. In nucleotides, the CDR3 is TGTGCCAGCACCCCTCCGGGGGGCGCCCCCGGGGAGCTGTTTTTT.

This sequence joins TRBV6-6 and TRBJ2-7; maybe TRBD1 (6 bases). Germline CDR1 reads MNHNY; CDR2 reads SVGAGI (reference sequence). The V and J ends lost 5 bases and 4 bases respectively, with 6 bases between them. CDR3 length equals 11 residues. In nucleotides, the CDR3 is TGTGCCAGCAGTACAGGGTACGAGCAGTACTTC. It translates to CASSTGYEQYF.

This clone was seen only a few times. The chain joins TRBV19 to TRBJ2-1; D is unclear. V was clipped by 3 bases and J by 4 bases, with 7 bases between them. The CDR3 totals 13 residues. CDR1 and CDR2 from the germline V gene are LNHDA and SQIVND (reference sequence). The CDR3 DNA sequence: TGTGCCAGTAGTATTCAACTTTACAATGAGCAGTTCTTC. Translation gives CASSIQLYNEQFF.

The chain uses TRBV28 and TRBJ1-2; D perhaps matches TRBD1 (5 bases). The CDR3 spans 19 residues. V dropped 3 bases and J dropped 5 bases, with 28 bases sitting between them. Germline V gene data show CDR1 as MDHEN and CDR2 as SYDVKM. The CDR3 DNA follows: TGTGCCAGCAGTTTCGGGAATTTTTGGGGCCTCATGGGGGTTTATGGCTACACCTTC. Its translation is CASSFGNFWGLMGVYGYTF.

This clone has more than one count but fewer than ten. The gene calls are TRBV29-1 and TRBJ1-1, with a weak D call TRBD1 (5 bases). Germline assignment: CDR1 SQVTM and CDR2 ANQGSEA. Trimming took 6 bases from V and 4 from J, leaving 9 bases between them. The length of the CDR3 is 11 residues. The CDR3 reads CSVSGSTEAFF. DNA for the CDR3: TGCAGCGTATCAGGGAGCACTGAAGCTTTCTTT.

V gene TRBV19 combines with J gene TRBJ1-5; the match to TRBD1 covers 7 bases. The germline gives CDR1 LNHDA, CDR2 SQIVND (reference sequence). This CDR3 comprises 13 residues. The trim removed 7 bases at V and 6 bases at J, leaving 6 bases unmatched. The CDR3 sequence is CASTRGLGQPQHF. The CDR3, as DNA: TGTGCCAGTACAAGGGGGCTTGGTCAGCCCCAGCATTTT.

The rearrangement uses TRBV9 and TRBJ1-2; tentative D call: TRBD1 (5 bases). Germline CDR1 is SGDLS and CDR2 is YYNGEE. The ends were cut back, 0 bases at V and 4 bases at J, with 10 bases in the middle. The CDR3 loop spans 14 amino acids. The DNA for the CDR3 is TGTGCCAGCAGCGTAGAACTGGGGGGCTATGGCTACACCTTC. It is translated as CASSVELGGYGYTF. Based on the CDR3 plus reference TRBV9 and TRBJ1-2, the full variable domain is DSGVTQTPKHLITATGQRVTLRCSPRSGDLSVYWYQQSLDQGLQFLIQYYNGEERAKGNILERFSAQQFPDLHSELNLSSLELGDSALYFCASSVELGGYGYTFGSGTRLTVV.

This clone was seen a single time. The V gene is TRBV29-1, the J gene TRBJ2-3; no reliable D call. Looked up from germline, CDR1 is SQVTM and CDR2 is ANQGSEA. V shed 0 bases and J shed 0 bases, with 13 bases lying between them. The CDR3 contains 16 residues. The CDR3 here is CSVEERRYTSTDTQYF. The CDR3 coding sequence is TGCAGCGTTGAAGAACGTAGGTACACTAGCACAGATACGCAGTATTTT.